A selection of T cell receptor beta chains follows, all from one sample in a study of shared T cell receptors in the human thymus. Profiling relied on immunoSEQ multiplex PCR, and the TCRdb table lists in-frame clones only, not all of them. The sample includes 550,000 to 800,000 clones, 70% to 90% of them seen just once. The same data also went into a second study, on human thymus T cells.

Source material: thymocytes. These receptors came from a girl under two years old with a congenital heart defect. Each CDR3 is given with its conserved first and last residue.

v_call cdr3_aa
TRBV19 CASSRDRGTAGELFF
TRBV11-2 CASSFRTHGQGESGYGYTF
TRBV5-6 CASSLVAGMNTEAFF
TRBV28 CASSSPQGNTEAFF
TRBV5-4 CASSLTDSSYEQYF
TRBV28 CASSLGEGGAPNEQFF
TRBV5-4 CASSFWADQLVENGYTF
TRBV4-3 CASSQAGGAGTQYF
TRBV10-3 CAILKGPSSYNEQFF
TRBV4-1 CASSQLRSRQLYNEQFF
TRBV27 CASRPPGLRYNEQFF
TRBV6-5 CASSYFPTGGSPLHF
TRBV14 CASSQDLEGRETQYF
TRBV6-5 CASRGRGNEQFF
TRBV6-5 CASSRQGVDTQYF
TRBV29-1 CSVDCSGQGRAGGYTF
TRBV28 CASRRTPCGAGGEKLFF
TRBV29-1 CSVEDRARGGGAQETQYF
TRBV9 CASREGTGPFGYSPLQF
TRBV5-5 CASRGHPRTNYGYTF
TRBV27 CASGDRRSYSNQPQHF
TRBV7-9 CASSPPGLAAYEQYF
TRBV6-1 CASSDPDRGYEQYF
TRBV25-1 CASSESLTRSGDNNEQFF
TRBV27 CASSLNRDSHTIYF
TRBV5-1 CASSFMRDHPPITQYF
TRBV21-1 CASSAEGGYSNQPQHF
TRBV5-1 CASSLVGAVASTDTQYF
TRBV5-8 CASSLLAFAVTRQDDGYTF
TRBV7-3 CASSLGQGPGDTQYF
TRBV5-6 CASSTLPTQGVSNQPQHF
TRBV7-2 CASSLGGGITGELFF
TRBV15 CATSIKSGEMSSYEQYF
TRBV15 CATSRQGRGELSGNTIYF
TRBV7-2 CASSLFPFDSSSGNTIYF
TRBV5-6 CASSLKEARTGSTQYF
TRBV5-1 CASSSQGPYTDTQYF
TRBV4-1 CASSQGAGWAYEQYF
TRBV5-4 CASSLWEHETQYF
TRBV10-1 CASSESENSSYEQYF
TRBV4-1 CASSQDGSHRAGNEKLFF
TRBV19 CASSLGTVGGSTF
TRBV5-1 CASKTGGRFNTGELFF